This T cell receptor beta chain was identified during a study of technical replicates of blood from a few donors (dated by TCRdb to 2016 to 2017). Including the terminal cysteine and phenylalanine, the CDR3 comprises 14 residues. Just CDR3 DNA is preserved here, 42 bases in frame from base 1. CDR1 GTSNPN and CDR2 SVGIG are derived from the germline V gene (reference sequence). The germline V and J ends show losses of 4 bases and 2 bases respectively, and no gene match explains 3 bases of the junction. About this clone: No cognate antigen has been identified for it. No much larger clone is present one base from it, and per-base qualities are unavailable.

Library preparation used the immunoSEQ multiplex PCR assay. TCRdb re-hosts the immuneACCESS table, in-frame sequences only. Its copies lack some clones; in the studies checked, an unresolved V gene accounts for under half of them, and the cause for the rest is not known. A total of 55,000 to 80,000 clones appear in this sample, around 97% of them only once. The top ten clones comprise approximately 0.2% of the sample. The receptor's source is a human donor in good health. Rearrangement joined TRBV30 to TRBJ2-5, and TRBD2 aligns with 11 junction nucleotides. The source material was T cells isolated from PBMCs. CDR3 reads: CAWIASGRQETQYF. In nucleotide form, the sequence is TGTGCCTGGATAGCTAGCGGGAGGCAAGAGACCCAGTACTTC.